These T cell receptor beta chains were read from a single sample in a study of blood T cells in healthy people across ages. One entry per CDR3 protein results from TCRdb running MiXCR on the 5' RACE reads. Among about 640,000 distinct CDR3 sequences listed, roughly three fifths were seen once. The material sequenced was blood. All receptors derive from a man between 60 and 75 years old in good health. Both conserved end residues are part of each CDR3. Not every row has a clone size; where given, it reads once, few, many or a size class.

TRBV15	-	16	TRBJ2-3	CATSRWGGQGVDTQYF
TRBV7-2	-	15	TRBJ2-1	CASSARTSGDLEQFF
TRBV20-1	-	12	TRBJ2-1	CSARAAGNEQFF
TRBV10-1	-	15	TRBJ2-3	CASSEGQGVADTQYF
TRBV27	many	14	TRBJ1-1	CASSFGGVNTEAFF
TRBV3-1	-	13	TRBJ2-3	CASSHGRGSAQYF
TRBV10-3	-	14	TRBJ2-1	CATEGLAGYNEQFF
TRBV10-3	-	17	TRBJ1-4	CAISERAIRGTNEKLFF
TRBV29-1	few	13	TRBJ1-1	CSVGAGAGLEAFF
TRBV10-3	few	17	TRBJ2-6	CAISRQGGGSGANVLTF
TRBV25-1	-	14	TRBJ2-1	CASSESVGLHEQFF
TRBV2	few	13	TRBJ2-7	CASSAGRVETQYF
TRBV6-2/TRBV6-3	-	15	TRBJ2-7	CASRSAGTLLYEQYF
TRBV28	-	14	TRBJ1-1	CASGRGGRGTEAFF
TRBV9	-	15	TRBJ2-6	CASSGGGAGANVLTF
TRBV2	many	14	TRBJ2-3	CASRPGQSADTQYF
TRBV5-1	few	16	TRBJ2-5	CASSLALAGAQETQYF
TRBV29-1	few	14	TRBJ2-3	CSVRRGSSTDTQYF
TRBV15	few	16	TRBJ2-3	CATSFFSGFSTDTQYF
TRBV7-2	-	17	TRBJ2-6	CASSPRTGVSGANVLTF
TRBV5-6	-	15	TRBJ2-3	CASSLGPGKTDTQYF
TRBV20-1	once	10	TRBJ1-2	CSASWPRSTF
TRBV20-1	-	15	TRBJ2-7	CSARGRGLSSYEQYF
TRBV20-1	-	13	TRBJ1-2	CSARGQLPYGYTF
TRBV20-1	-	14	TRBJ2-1	CSALTSGGYNVQFF
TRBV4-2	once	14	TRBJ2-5	CASSQGTSSETQYF
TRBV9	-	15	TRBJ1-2	CASSGTGGSRYGYTF
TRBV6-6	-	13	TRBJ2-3	CASSSTWPDTQYF
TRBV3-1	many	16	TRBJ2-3	CASSHKQGSRADTQYF
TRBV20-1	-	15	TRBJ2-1	CSASGPGQGQNEQFF
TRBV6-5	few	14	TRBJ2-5	CASSYSRQQETQYF
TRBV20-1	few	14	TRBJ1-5	CSAARTVSNQPQHF
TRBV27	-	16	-	CASSPTGMFLYNEQYF
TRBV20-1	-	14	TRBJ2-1	CSARRLVDYNEQFF
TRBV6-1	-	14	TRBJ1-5	CASSAGDRHQPQHF
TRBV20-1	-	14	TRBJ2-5	CSASDAGGGETQYF
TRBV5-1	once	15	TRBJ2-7	CASSPHDRSTYEQYF
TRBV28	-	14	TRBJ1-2	CASSLWAGVGGYTF
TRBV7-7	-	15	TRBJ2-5	CASSLAPGDKETQYF
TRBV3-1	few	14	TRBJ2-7	CASSRTDGSYEQYF
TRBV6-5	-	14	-	CASRTGQFYNEQYF
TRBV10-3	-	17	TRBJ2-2	CAISVKTSGRNTGELFF
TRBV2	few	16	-	CASRRTSGGVRETQYF
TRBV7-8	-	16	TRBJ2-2	CASSLARGQGTGELFF
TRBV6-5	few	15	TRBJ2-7	CASRGATSGAYEQYF
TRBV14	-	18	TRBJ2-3	CASSQDRTSREWIDTQYF
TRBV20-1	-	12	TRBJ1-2	CSADFTHYGYTF
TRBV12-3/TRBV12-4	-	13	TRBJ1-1	CASNVIRAPRAFF
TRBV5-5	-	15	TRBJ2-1	CASSATGTGTNEQFF
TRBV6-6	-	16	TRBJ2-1	CASSPRTSGGVDEQFF
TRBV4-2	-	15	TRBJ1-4	CASSQSRGEDEKLFF
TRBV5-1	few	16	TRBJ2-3	CASSLPLADHTDTQYF
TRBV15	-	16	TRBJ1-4	CATSRVPPGQGEKLFF
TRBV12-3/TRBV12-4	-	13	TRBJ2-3	CASSPFGTDTQYF
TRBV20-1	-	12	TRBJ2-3	CSASRSAGTQYF
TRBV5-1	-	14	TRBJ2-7	CASSLGQGQGEQYF
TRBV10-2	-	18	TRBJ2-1	CASRTGLAGGLVYNEQFF
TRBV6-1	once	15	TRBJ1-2	CASGRASGTGYGYTF
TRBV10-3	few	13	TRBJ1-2	CAISLDSNYGYTF